The rows below give T cell receptor beta chains drawn from one sample of a study of tumor-infiltrating lymphocytes in oesophageal squamous cell carcinoma. One entry per CDR3 protein, called by TCRdb with MiXCR from the PCR reads. The sample includes some 16,000 distinct CDR3 sequences, over 45% seen only once; the top ten take more than 15%. The sequencing sample was made of esophageal tumor tissue. The receptors here all came from a male donor with esophageal squamous cell carcinoma. Each CDR3 is given with its conserved first and last residue. Fields, in order: V gene, D gene, clone size, J gene, CDR3 length, CDR3 protein, CDR3 DNA. D genes are given only for firm matches. The size of a clone is reported for some rows only, either as once, few or many, or as a class for expanded clones.

V: TRBV11-2
D: -
size: -
J: TRBJ2-1
length: 14
CDR3: CASSLGPTVNEQFF
DNA: TGTGCCAGCAGCCTGGGACCCACTGTGAATGAGCAGTTCTTC

V: TRBV5-1
D: TRBD2
size: -
J: TRBJ2-1
length: 15
CDR3: CASSQTSGRNNEQFF
DNA: TGCGCCAGCAGCCAAACTAGCGGGAGAAACAATGAGCAGTTCTTC

V: TRBV5-8
D: -
size: -
J: TRBJ2-7
length: 12
CDR3: CARSLWRYEQYF
DNA: TGTGCCAGAAGCTTGTGGCGGTACGAGCAGTACTTC

V: TRBV7-8
D: TRBD1
size: -
J: TRBJ2-1
length: 15
CDR3: CASHESGGAYNEQFF
DNA: TGTGCCAGTCATGAATCAGGGGGCGCCTACAATGAGCAGTTCTTC

V: TRBV7-6
D: TRBD1
size: -
J: TRBJ2-5
length: 14
CDR3: CASSLLQGAQTQYF
DNA: TGTGCCAGCAGCTTATTACAGGGGGCCCAGACCCAGTACTTC

V: TRBV28
D: -
size: many
J: TRBJ2-2
length: 15
CDR3: CASSSHSTHTGELFF
DNA: TGTGCCAGCAGTTCCCACTCGACTCACACCGGGGAGCTGTTTTTT

V: TRBV7-6
D: TRBD1
size: -
J: TRBJ1-3
length: 15
CDR3: CASTNPTGVGNTIYF
DNA: TGTGCCAGCACCAATCCGACAGGGGTCGGAAACACCATATATTTT

V: TRBV6-1
D: -
size: -
J: TRBJ2-1
length: 13
CDR3: CASRADGYNEQFF
DNA: TGTGCCAGCAGGGCGGACGGGTACAATGAGCAGTTCTTC

V: TRBV27
D: TRBD1
size: few
J: TRBJ1-2
length: 17
CDR3: CASSFHSSTGGDYGYTF
DNA: TGTGCCAGCAGTTTTCACTCTTCGACAGGGGGTGACTATGGCTACACCTTC

V: TRBV27
D: -
size: many
J: TRBJ2-7
length: 13
CDR3: CASRGFSLYEQYF
DNA: TGTGCCAGTAGGGGGTTTTCTCTCTACGAGCAGTACTTC

V: TRBV18
D: TRBD1
size: -
J: TRBJ1-4
length: 15
CDR3: CASSPGQGGDEKLFF
DNA: TGTGCCAGCTCACCGGGACAGGGAGGCGATGAAAAACTGTTTTTT

V: TRBV7-9
D: -
size: few
J: TRBJ2-1
length: 13
CDR3: CASSFLGRDEQFF
DNA: TGTGCCAGCAGCTTCCTGGGTAGGGATGAGCAGTTCTTC

V: TRBV6-1
D: -
size: -
J: TRBJ1-6
length: 13
CDR3: CASSERQDSPLHF
DNA: TGTGCCAGCAGTGAAAGACAGGATTCACCCCTCCACTTT

V: TRBV5-4
D: TRBD1
size: few
J: TRBJ2-7
length: 14
CDR3: CASSSGGLTYEQYF
DNA: TGTGCCAGCAGCTCAGGGGGCTTGACCTACGAGCAGTACTTC

V: TRBV7-8
D: TRBD1
size: -
J: TRBJ2-5
length: 16
CDR3: CASSRLPGQGWETQYF
DNA: TGTGCCAGCAGCCGACTCCCAGGACAGGGTTGGGAGACCCAGTACTTC

V: TRBV6-2/TRBV6-3
D: TRBD1
size: many
J: TRBJ2-2
length: 16
CDR3: CASSRWTGFDTGELFF
DNA: TGTGCCAGCAGTAGATGGACAGGGTTTGACACCGGGGAGCTGTTTTTT

V: TRBV7-6
D: -
size: few
J: TRBJ2-7
length: 15
CDR3: CASSRLDSPSYEQYF
DNA: TGTGCCAGCAGCCGACTAGATTCTCCCTCCTACGAGCAGTACTTC

V: TRBV7-6
D: -
size: -
J: TRBJ2-1
length: 13
CDR3: CASSSQQANEQFF
DNA: TGTGCCAGCAGCTCCCAACAGGCAAATGAGCAGTTCTTC

V: TRBV7-9
D: TRBD2
size: few
J: TRBJ2-3
length: 16
CDR3: CASSPASGSITDTQYF
DNA: TGTGCCAGCAGCCCAGCTAGCGGGAGTATCACAGATACGCAGTATTTT

V: TRBV6-1
D: -
size: medium-sized
J: TRBJ2-2
length: 16
CDR3: CASKGRGLDDTGELFF
DNA: TGTGCCAGCAAGGGACGCGGGCTCGACGACACCGGGGAGCTGTTTTTT

V: TRBV28
D: TRBD1
size: -
J: TRBJ2-1
length: 17
CDR3: CASSYPGQGGLRYRQFF
DNA: TGTGCCAGCAGTTACCCAGGACAGGGGGGCTTAAGGTATAGGCAGTTCTTC

V: TRBV28
D: -
size: -
J: TRBJ1-1
length: 14
CDR3: CASSLSGRNTEAFF
DNA: TGTGCCAGCAGTTTATCTGGGAGAAACACTGAAGCTTTCTTT

V: TRBV7-2
D: TRBD2
size: few
J: TRBJ2-3
length: 16
CDR3: CASSSQLAGGGDTQYF
DNA: TGTGCCAGCAGCTCTCAGCTAGCGGGAGGGGGAGATACGCAGTATTTT

V: TRBV7-4
D: -
size: few
J: TRBJ2-7
length: 12
CDR3: CASSLMIYEQYF
DNA: TGTGCCAGCAGCTTAATGATCTACGAGCAGTACTTC

V: TRBV27
D: -
size: -
J: TRBJ2-5
length: 14
CDR3: CASFPQGPGGTQYF
DNA: TGTGCCAGCTTCCCCCAGGGCCCCGGGGGGACCCAGTACTTC

V: TRBV27
D: TRBD1
size: medium-sized
J: TRBJ2-5
length: 15
CDR3: CASSWQWTGRETQYF
DNA: TGTGCCAGCAGTTGGCAATGGACAGGGCGAGAGACCCAGTACTTC

V: TRBV7-8
D: TRBD2
size: -
J: TRBJ2-7
length: 15
CDR3: CASSPWGTGGYEQYF
DNA: TGTGCCAGCAGCCCTTGGGGGACGGGAGGTTACGAGCAGTACTTC

V: TRBV7-2
D: -
size: once
J: TRBJ2-5
length: 15
CDR3: CASNQFRGLGETQYF
DNA: TGTGCCAGCAACCAATTTCGGGGGCTTGGAGAGACCCAGTACTTC

V: TRBV12-3/TRBV12-4
D: -
size: medium-sized
J: TRBJ1-1
length: 12
CDR3: CASSLLTLEAFF
DNA: TGTGCCAGCAGTTTGTTGACTCTTGAAGCTTTCTTT

V: TRBV7-6
D: TRBD2
size: -
J: TRBJ2-1
length: 16
CDR3: CASSPVSGGAYNEQFF
DNA: TGTGCCAGCAGCCCCGTTAGCGGGGGGGCCTACAATGAGCAGTTCTTC

V: TRBV7-8
D: TRBD2
size: -
J: TRBJ2-3
length: 14
CDR3: CASSLVGDQRGQYF
DNA: TGTGCCAGCAGCTTAGTCGGGGACCAGCGGGGGCAGTATTTT

V: TRBV27
D: -
size: medium-sized
J: TRBJ1-1
length: 15
CDR3: CASSLLSPGYTEAFF
DNA: TGTGCCAGCAGTTTACTCTCCCCTGGGTACACTGAAGCTTTCTTT

V: TRBV12-3/TRBV12-4
D: -
size: few
J: TRBJ1-1
length: 14
CDR3: CASSLGPTNTEAFF
DNA: TGTGCCAGCAGTTTGGGACCCACGAACACTGAAGCTTTCTTT

V: TRBV7-2
D: -
size: -
J: TRBJ2-7
length: 13
CDR3: CASSLERKVEQYF
DNA: TGTGCCAGCAGCTTAGAGAGAAAGGTCGAGCAGTACTTC

V: TRBV7-9
D: TRBD1
size: medium-sized
J: TRBJ2-5
length: 15
CDR3: CASSFGQAPQETQYF
DNA: TGTGCCAGCAGCTTTGGACAGGCGCCCCAAGAGACCCAGTACTTC

V: TRBV7-2
D: TRBD2
size: -
J: TRBJ2-7
length: 15
CDR3: CASSQQSGSSYEQYF
DNA: TGTGCCAGCAGCCAACAAAGCGGGAGCTCATACGAGCAGTACTTC

V: TRBV7-6
D: TRBD2
size: -
J: TRBJ2-5
length: 14
CDR3: CASSYPSGQETQYF
DNA: TGTGCCAGCAGCTACCCTAGCGGCCAAGAGACCCAGTACTTC

V: TRBV9
D: TRBD2
size: -
J: TRBJ2-7
length: 15
CDR3: CASSVGSGSGYEQYF
DNA: TGTGCCAGCAGCGTAGGTAGCGGGAGCGGCTACGAGCAGTACTTC

V: TRBV6-1
D: TRBD1
size: -
J: TRBJ2-4
length: 16
CDR3: CASSRPGQRAKNIQYF
DNA: TGTGCCAGCAGTAGACCGGGACAGAGAGCCAAAAACATTCAGTACTTC

V: TRBV4-1
D: TRBD2
size: -
J: TRBJ2-2
length: 18
CDR3: CASSHPWGLASSTGELFF
DNA: TGCGCCAGCAGCCACCCTTGGGGACTAGCGTCGAGCACCGGGGAGCTGTTTTTT

V: TRBV7-9
D: TRBD1
size: many
J: TRBJ1-1
length: 14
CDR3: CASSGETGGRLAFF
DNA: TGTGCCAGCAGCGGAGAGACAGGGGGCCGGTTAGCTTTCTTT

V: TRBV6-1
D: -
size: -
J: TRBJ2-5
length: 14
CDR3: CASSAGGGGETQYF
DNA: TGTGCCAGCAGTGCCGGGGGAGGGGGCGAGACCCAGTACTTC

V: TRBV7-9
D: TRBD1
size: few
J: TRBJ2-7
length: 14
CDR3: CASSQGGTGREQYF
DNA: TGTGCCAGCAGCCAAGGGGGGACAGGGCGAGAGCAGTACTTC